Below are 29 T cell receptor beta chains sequenced from a single sample in a study of T-cell reconstitution after alpha-beta-depleted transplantation in children. Unique molecular identifiers were built into the TCRbeta library. From the PCR reads, TCRdb called clonotypes with MiXCR, one entry per CDR3 protein. The sample holds around 500,000 distinct CDR3 sequences, under 25% seen once. The specimen comprised PBMCs, mostly from graft donor cells, sampled 360 days after TCRalphabeta/CD19-depleted stem cell transplant. The receptors come from a boy younger than two who had a stem cell transplant for acute myeloid leukemia, so the T cells may come from the graft donor.

This chain connects TRBV7-6 to TRBJ1-6, with D possibly matching TRBD1 (5 bases). V lost 7 bases, J lost 12 bases, and 16 bases lay in between. The CDR3 sequence is 13 residues long. CDR1 is SGHVS, CDR2 FNYEAQ, per germline. The CDR3 region is CASKVEDTLPLHF. The CDR3 coding sequence is TGTGCCAGCAAAGTCGAGGACACATTACCCCTCCACTTT.

The table lists this clonotype with many counts. CDR3 bases: TGTGCCAGCCTTAACCTAAGGAGCCAGGCGGGGACCGGGGAGCTGTTTTTT. This sequence encodes CASLNLRSQAGTGELFF. V and J are TRBV12-3 or TRBV12-4 and TRBJ2-2; D might be TRBD2 (6 bases). The CDR3 runs 17 residues. Trimming pared 8 bases from V and 5 bases from J, leaving 24 bases between.

V is TRBV7-7 and J is TRBJ2-7; 7 bases fit TRBD1. CDR1 and CDR2 (germline): SSHAT, FNYEAQ (reference sequence). The CDR3 spans 15 residues. Trimming cost V 5 bases and J 5 bases; bases outside gene matches: 12. CDR3 nucleotides: TGTGCCAGCAGCCCTACAGGGGACGCGAGAAACGAGCAGTACGTC. Protein product: CASSPTGDARNEQYV.

This clonotype was recorded a few times. The rearrangement uses TRBV4-3 and TRBJ1-5; D ambiguous. V dropped 0 bases and J dropped 4 bases, with 10 bases sitting between them. The CDR3 length is 15 residues. Per germline, CDR1 LGHNA and CDR2 YSLEER. Here the CDR3 reads CASSQDAGSNQPQHF. CDR3 in DNA: TGCGCCAGCAGCCAAGATGCTGGCAGTAATCAGCCCCAGCATTTT.

The chain employs TRBV4-3 and TRBJ2-3, with D maybe TRBD1 (5 bases). There are 14 residues in the CDR3. Trimming pared 4 bases from V and 8 bases from J, leaving 16 bases between. Germline V CDR1 and CDR2: LGHNA, YSLEER. The CDR3 nucleotides are TGCGCCAGCAGCCTTGGGGCCCCTTCGAGTACGCAGTATTTT. Encoded protein: CASSLGAPSSTQYF.

In its sample, this clonotype was seen many times. The rearrangement uses TRBV6-1 and TRBJ2-1, with D tentatively TRBD2 (7 bases). Germline V gives CDR1 MNHNS, CDR2 SASEGT. V lost 5 bases and J lost 6, with 20 bases in between. The CDR3 is 16 amino acids. CDR3 nucleotide sequence: TGTGCCAGCAGTCCTAGTTCGGGCGGGGGCACCAATGAGCAGTTCTTC. Translation: CASSPSSGGGTNEQFF.

This chain joins TRBV6-1 and TRBJ2-5; perhaps TRBD2 as D (6 bases). Germline V CDR1 and CDR2: MNHNS, SASEGT. The CDR3 extends over 14 amino acids. V lost 5 bases, J lost 2 bases, and 12 bases lay in between. CDR3 sequence (DNA): TGTGCCAGCAGTACGCGGGACGGACAAGAGACCCAGTACTTC. Protein: CASSTRDGQETQYF.

This clonotype appeared many times. This chain connects TRBV5-1 to TRBJ2-3, with TRBD1 identical over 8 bases. The ends lost 4 bases at V and 1 base at J; junction bases unmatched: 5. Germline V gene lookup returns CDR1 SGHRS and CDR2 YFSETQ. The CDR3 loop spans 15 amino acids. For the CDR3, the DNA is TGCGCCAGCAGCACCGGGACAGGAGGCACAGATACGCAGTATTTT. Translation: CASSTGTGGTDTQYF.

The genes are TRBV12-3 or TRBV12-4 and TRBJ1-2, with unresolved D. CDR3 length equals 17 residues. V was trimmed by 5 bases and J by 1 base, leaving 20 bases between them. The CDR3 protein is CASSDGRRLPHNYGYTF. The DNA of the CDR3 is TGTGCCAGCAGTGATGGTCGTAGGTTACCTCATAACTATGGCTACACCTTC.

The chain combines TRBV15 with TRBJ2-3; unclear D gene. The CDR3 is 15 residues long. Trimming removed 2 bases at V and 2 bases at J, with 11 bases between. Germline loops: CDR1 LNHNV, CDR2 YYDKDF (reference sequence). CDR3 sequence (DNA): TGTGCCACCAGCAGACAGTCTTCCATCACAGATACGCAGTATTTT. Amino acid sequence: CATSRQSSITDTQYF.

The genes are TRBV12-3 or TRBV12-4 and TRBJ2-2; TRBD2 aligns across 7 bases. The junction had 27 bases not matched to a gene; V was cut back by 11 bases and J by 6 bases. This CDR3 is 19 amino acids long. CDR3 DNA: TGTGCCTTCAGTTTAGTGGCTAGCGGCGTCGGGCAGGGACCCGGGGAGCTGTTTTTT. This sequence encodes CAFSLVASGVGQGPGELFF.

This clonotype was detected only a few times. The chain joins TRBV25-1 to TRBJ2-6; D unresolved. V lost 10 bases, J lost 0 bases, and 7 bases lay in between. The CDR3 extends over 13 amino acids. Germline lookup yields CDR1 MGHDK and CDR2 SYGVNS. CDR3 region: CATSYSGANVLTF. CDR3 in DNA: TGTGCCACCTCTTACTCTGGGGCCAACGTCCTGACTTTC.

Many counts were recorded for this clonotype. The chain couples TRBV4-3 to TRBJ2-1; 10 bases match TRBD2. With 9 bases clipped from V and 6 bases from J, the junction kept 2 bases outside the gene matches. The length of the CDR3 is 12 residues. CDR1 is LGHNA, CDR2 YSLEER, per germline. The CDR3 nucleotides are TGCGCCAGTGCTAGCGGGGGCAATGAGCAGTTCTTC. Residues: CASASGGNEQFF.

This clonotype was observed a handful of times. The chain carries TRBV7-2 and TRBJ1-1, with TRBD1 identical over 7 bases. The germline V gene encodes CDR1 SGHTA and CDR2 FQGNSA. The V gene end was trimmed by 0 bases and the J gene end by 4 bases; junction bases not matched to a gene: 11. The CDR3 extends over 17 amino acids. The CDR3 loop reads CASSLAPFGGGLTEAFF. CDR3 DNA sequence: TGTGCCAGCAGCTTAGCCCCCTTCGGAGGGGGCCTCACTGAAGCTTTCTTT.

The chain has TRBV20-1 and TRBJ2-2; the match to TRBD1 covers 10 bases. This CDR3 comprises 16 residues. The V segment lost 0 bases and the J segment 4 bases; nucleotides outside the gene matches: 5. In germline, CDR1 is DFQATT, CDR2 SNEGSKA (reference sequence). The CDR3 protein is CSARDGGQGTTGELFF. In nucleotides, the CDR3 is TGCAGTGCTAGAGATGGGGGACAGGGGACCACCGGGGAGCTGTTTTTT.

The sample holds a few counts of this clonotype. This chain joins TRBV20-1 and TRBJ1-2; a weak D match, TRBD1 (5 bases). Germline CDR1 and CDR2: DFQATT and SNEGSKA (reference sequence). This CDR3 is 15 amino acids long. Trimming cost V 6 bases and J 3 bases, with 20 bases left between them. CDR3: CSATTGGDLDYGYTF. In nucleotides, the CDR3 is TGCAGTGCAACGACGGGGGGAGACCTAGACTATGGCTACACCTTC.

This clonotype appeared a few times. The chain couples TRBV20-1 to TRBJ1-1; 7 nucleotides agree with TRBD1. There are 13 residues in the CDR3. V lost 6 bases and J lost 2; bases outside the gene matches: 6. The germline V gene encodes CDR1 DFQATT and CDR2 SNEGSKA (reference sequence). The CDR3 loop reads CSALRQGNTEAFF. The CDR3 DNA reads as TGCAGTGCACTCAGACAGGGAAACACTGAAGCTTTCTTT.

J is TRBJ2-7 and V is TRBV27; D is perhaps TRBD2 (6 bases). V shed 2 bases and J shed 3 bases, with 17 bases lying between them. CDR3 size: 16 residues. Germline CDR1 reads MNHEY; CDR2 reads SMNVEV (reference sequence). CDR3 residues: CASSLGPAGPHYEQYF. CDR3 sequence (DNA): TGTGCCAGCAGTTTAGGTCCGGCGGGGCCTCACTACGAGCAGTACTTC.

This clonotype turned up a few times. The chain links TRBV20-1 to TRBJ1-1, with D possibly being TRBD1 (5 bases). CDR3 length equals 13 residues. V was pared by 0 bases and J by 10 bases, with 15 bases between. The germline V gene has CDR1 DFQATT and CDR2 SNEGSKA (reference sequence). The CDR3 protein is CSARDPRAGGAFF. CDR3 bases: TGCAGTGCTAGAGACCCCCGCGCCGGGGGAGCTTTCTTT.

At least ten counts were recorded for this clonotype. The chain uses TRBV29-1 and TRBJ2-2, with unresolved D. V was clipped by 1 base and J by 5 bases, with 2 bases between them. CDR1 is SQVTM and CDR2 is ANQGSEA in the germline V gene. The CDR3 has 11 residues. The CDR3 spells CSVEGTGELFF. The CDR3 DNA sequence: TGCAGCGTTGAAGGGACCGGGGAGCTGTTTTTT.

The chain carries TRBV28 and TRBJ2-7; 9 nucleotides align to TRBD1. The V segment lost 1 base and the J segment 6 bases; nucleotides outside the gene matches: 16. Germline-derived CDR1 and CDR2 are MDHEN and SYDVKM. The CDR3 sequence is 18 residues long. CDR3 sequence reads: CASSLSPRFGGQGPEQYV. CDR3 nucleotide sequence: TGTGCCAGCAGTTTATCCCCCCGGTTCGGGGGACAGGGACCCGAGCAGTACGTC.

The rearrangement links TRBV12-3 or TRBV12-4 to TRBJ1-5; no definite D call. CDR3 length: 15 amino acids. Trimming shortened V by 5 bases and J by 1 base, and 12 bases separated the two germline ends. The CDR3 DNA follows: TGTGCCAGCAGTCCGCCGGGAACAAGCAATCAGCCCCAGCATTTT. It codes for CASSPPGTSNQPQHF.

This clonotype was seen more than once but under ten times. The J gene is TRBJ1-6, the V gene TRBV20-1; 10 bases line up with TRBD1. Losses at the gene ends were 0 bases for V and 2 bases for J; bases not matched to a gene: 4. Germline lookup yields CDR1 DFQATT and CDR2 SNEGSKA (reference sequence). CDR3 size: 17 residues. Here the CDR3 DNA reads TGCAGTGCTAGAGACCGAGACAGGGGGCCCTATAATTCACCCCTCCACTTT. Amino acids: CSARDRDRGPYNSPLHF.

This clonotype was found a few times. V is TRBV20-1 and J is TRBJ1-6; tentative D call: TRBD1 (6 bases). CDR3 length: 15 residues. Germline CDR1 DFQATT, CDR2 SNEGSKA (reference sequence). Trimming removed 1 base at V and 4 bases at J, with 11 bases between. The CDR3 coding sequence is TGCAGTGCTAGAGGGGGGACAATTTATAATTCACCCCTCCACTTT. Translation: CSARGGTIYNSPLHF.

The gene calls are TRBV20-1 and TRBJ2-5; no definite D call. The CDR3 spans 13 residues. V lost 3 bases, J lost 5 bases, and 13 bases lay in between. Germline CDR1 is DFQATT and CDR2 is SNEGSKA (reference sequence). This CDR3 reads CSARSVGLETQYF. CDR3 nucleotide sequence: TGCAGTGCTAGGTCTGTCGGGTTGGAGACCCAGTACTTC.

The chain combines TRBV27 with TRBJ1-3, with D maybe TRBD1 (5 bases). The CDR3 loop spans 15 amino acids. CDR1 and CDR2 (germline): MNHEY, SMNVEV (reference sequence). Trimming pared 6 bases from V and 0 bases from J, leaving 12 bases between. Here the CDR3 reads CASRGDGTSGNTIYF. The CDR3 nucleotides are TGTGCCAGCAGGGGGGACGGAACCTCTGGAAACACCATATATTTT.

There are many counts of this clonotype. Here the CDR3 reads CASSRSGEETQYF. CDR3 sequence (DNA): TGTGCCAGCAGCCGGAGTGGGGAAGAGACCCAGTACTTC. The gene calls are TRBV7-2 and TRBJ2-5, with no clear D. The CDR3 totals 13 residues. Per germline, CDR1 SGHTA and CDR2 FQGNSA. Trimming removed 5 bases from V and 3 bases from J, with 10 bases in between.

The CDR3 spells CASSRGQSTEAFF. Written as DNA, the CDR3 is TGTGCCAGCTCACGGGGACAGTCCACTGAAGCTTTCTTT. This sequence joins TRBV18 and TRBJ1-1, with 7 positions matching TRBD1. The V segment lost 4 bases and the J segment 4 bases; nucleotides outside the gene matches: 3. Germline V gives CDR1 KGHSH, CDR2 LQKENI. CDR3 length: 13 amino acids.

V and J are TRBV7-3 and TRBJ2-3; 7 nucleotides align to TRBD2. V shed 5 bases and J 4 bases; nucleotides not matched to a gene: 9. Germline CDR1 SGHTA, CDR2 FQGTGA. This CDR3 is 15 amino acids long. CDR3 region: CASSVGGEIADTQYF. Here the CDR3 DNA reads TGTGCCAGCAGCGTGGGGGGGGAGATCGCAGATACGCAGTATTTT.